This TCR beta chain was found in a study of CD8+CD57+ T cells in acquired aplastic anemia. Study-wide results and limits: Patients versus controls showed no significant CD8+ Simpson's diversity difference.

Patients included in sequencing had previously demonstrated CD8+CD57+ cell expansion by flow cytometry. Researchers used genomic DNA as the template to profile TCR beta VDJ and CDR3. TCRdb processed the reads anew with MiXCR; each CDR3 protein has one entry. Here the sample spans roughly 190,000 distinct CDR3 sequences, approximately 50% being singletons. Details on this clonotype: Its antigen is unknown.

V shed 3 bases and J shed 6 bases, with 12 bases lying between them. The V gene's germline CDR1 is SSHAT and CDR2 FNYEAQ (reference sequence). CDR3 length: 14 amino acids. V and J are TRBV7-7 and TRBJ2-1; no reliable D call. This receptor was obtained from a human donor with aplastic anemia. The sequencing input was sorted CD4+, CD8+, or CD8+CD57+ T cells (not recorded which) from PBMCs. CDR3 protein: CASSLGAYGNEQFF. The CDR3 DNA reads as TGTGCCAGCAGCTTGGGCGCCTATGGCAATGAGCAGTTCTTC.